The following is a T cell receptor beta chain sequence with its context. These data belong to a study of T-cell reconstitution after alpha-beta-depleted transplantation in children. With 7 bases removed from V and 1 base from J, the gap between germline ends came to 13 bases. The CDR3 loop spans 13 amino acids. Germline V lookup: CDR1 SQVTM, CDR2 ANQGSEA. Library preparation (for TCRbeta) was performed with unique molecular identifiers. TCRdb re-called the PCR reads through MiXCR, storing one row per CDR3 protein. The sample contains hundreds of thousands of distinct CDR3 sequences, approximately 32% of which appear only once.

V and J are TRBV29-1 and TRBJ2-5; D may match TRBD1 or TRBD2 (6 bases each). The specimen was PBMCs from the stem cell graft donor, collected from the stem cell graft. This clonotype was obtained from a human donor who donated a stem cell graft to a child with aplastic anemia. CDR3 residues: CSAARGPQETQYF. The CDR3 nucleotides are TGCAGCGCCGCCCGGGGGCCCCAAGAGACCCAGTACTTC.